Listed below are T cell receptor beta chains from one sample, sequenced in a study of blood T cell repertoires in COVID-19. Clones were read by immunoSEQ multiplex PCR, and TCRdb kept only the in-frame ones, dropping some. The table records some 200,000 clones, roughly nine tenths of them present only once. Material for sequencing was peripheral blood. These receptors were taken from a woman aged 45 to 65 with acute or convalescent COVID-19. CDR3s include the opening cysteine and the closing phenylalanine or tryptophan. The D gene is left open where the match is weak. Clone size is shown for a subset of rows, as once, few, many or a class of expanded clone.

V	size	D	J	CDR3	DNA
TRBV12-3/TRBV12-4	once	-	TRBJ1-3	CASSQATTIYF	TGTGCCAGCAGCCAAGCGACTACGATATATTTT
TRBV19	-	-	TRBJ1-3	CASSIGPIRGNTIYF	TGTGCCAGTAGTATTGGGCCTATCAGGGGAAACACCATATATTTT
TRBV19	-	TRBD1	TRBJ2-7	CASSNPDRTGEQYF	TGTGCCAGTAGTAACCCGGACAGGACGGGCGAGCAGTACTTC
TRBV7-9	-	-	TRBJ2-3	CASQAAATSTDTQYF	TGTGCCAGCCAGGCAGCGGCAACTAGCACAGATACGCAGTATTTT
TRBV9	-	TRBD2	TRBJ2-1	CASSRPSGRNEQFF	TGTGCCAGCAGCCGTCCGAGCGGGAGAAATGAGCAGTTCTTC
TRBV9	few	TRBD1	TRBJ2-3	CASSALDRAEDTQYF	TGTGCCAGCAGCGCCCTGGACAGGGCGGAGGATACGCAGTATTTT
TRBV2	few	TRBD2	TRBJ2-2	CASGRDNTGELFF	TGTGCCAGCGGGAGGGATAACACCGGGGAGCTGTTTTTT
TRBV4-3	-	-	TRBJ2-1	CASSQASSYNEQFF	TGCGCCAGCAGCCAAGCCTCCTCCTACAATGAGCAGTTCTTC
TRBV7-2	-	-	TRBJ1-5	CASSRFTDQPQHF	TGTGCCAGCAGCAGATTCACTGATCAGCCCCAGCATTTT
TRBV6-2/TRBV6-3	once	TRBD1	TRBJ1-2	CASSLAPGQGDYGYTF	TGTGCCAGCAGTTTGGCCCCTGGGCAGGGGGACTATGGCTACACCTTC
TRBV19	few	TRBD1	TRBJ1-2	CATKTGGANYGYTF	TGTGCCACCAAGACAGGGGGCGCTAACTATGGCTACACCTTC
TRBV13	-	-	TRBJ1-2	CASSPGRGRGYTF	TGTGCCAGCAGCCCAGGCAGGGGAAGGGGCTACACCTTC
TRBV18	-	TRBD2	TRBJ2-3	CASSRAGGQSDTQYF	TGTGCCAGCTCAAGAGCGGGAGGGCAATCAGATACGCAGTATTTT
TRBV9	once	TRBD1	TRBJ2-3	CASSVGTGSLPGTDTQYF	TGTGCCAGCAGCGTAGGGACAGGGTCCTTACCGGGGACAGATACGCAGTATTTT
TRBV6-5	-	TRBD1	TRBJ1-1	CASRASGGHEAFF	TGTGCCAGCAGAGCTTCAGGGGGACATGAAGCTTTCTTT
TRBV10-3	-	-	TRBJ1-2	CAISGGPYGYTF	TGTGCCATCAGTGGGGGCCCCTATGGCTACACCTTC
TRBV10-3	-	TRBD2	TRBJ2-1	CAISLTSGDGFYNEQFF	TGTGCCATCAGTTTGACTAGCGGAGATGGCTTCTACAATGAGCAGTTCTTC
TRBV6-5	-	TRBD1	TRBJ1-1	CASSYGGTGNTEAFF	TGTGCCAGCAGTTACGGTGGGACAGGTAACACTGAAGCTTTCTTT
TRBV4-1	once	TRBD1	TRBJ1-1	CASSQGQGPLNTEAFF	TGCGCCAGCAGCCAAGGACAGGGGCCCTTGAACACTGAAGCTTTCTTT
TRBV6-1	-	TRBD1	TRBJ1-1	CASIFRTGEGEAFF	TGTGCCAGCATATTCCGGACAGGGGAGGGTGAAGCTTTCTTT